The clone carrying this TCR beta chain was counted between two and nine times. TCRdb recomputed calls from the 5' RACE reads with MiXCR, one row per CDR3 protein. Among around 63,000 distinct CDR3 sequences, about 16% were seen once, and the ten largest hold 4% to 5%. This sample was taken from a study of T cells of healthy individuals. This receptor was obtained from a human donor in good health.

CDR3 DNA: TGTGCCAGCAGCCTGTCCCTGAACACTGAAGCTTTCTTT. Translating it yields CASSLSLNTEAFF. The V and J genes are TRBV14 and TRBJ1-1, with D unresolved. The CDR3 contains 13 residues. Trimming left V 4 bases short and J 0 bases short, with 6 bases between. Germline loops: CDR1 SGHDN, CDR2 FVKESK.